These 9 T cell receptor beta chains came from one sample sequenced in a study of PD-1 blockade in classical Hodgkin lymphoma. Assay used: immunoSEQ multiplex PCR; TCRdb lists only in-frame clones, some missing. The data contain approximately 9,000 clones, around 74% of them singletons. Specified time point: cycle 4 day 1 (C4D1), after 6 weeks of nivolumab. Each and every patient relapsed after autologous stem cell transplantation, and patients got differing brentuximab vedotin exposure. Starting with thawed PBMCs, CD4+ T cells were purified by magnetic negative selection. The sample here was CD4+ T cells from blood, taken before the fourth cycle of nivolumab. All receptors derive from a human donor with classical Hodgkin lymphoma.

The chain is built from TRBV28 and TRBJ2-2; D is undetermined. Germline V gene lookup returns CDR1 MDHEN and CDR2 SYDVKM. Between the trimmed V and J ends, which lost 7 bases and 1 base, there was a span of 16 bases. The CDR3 spans 16 residues. The CDR3 region is CASTLSGRLNTGELFF. In nucleotides, the CDR3 is TGTGCCAGCACCCTTTCCGGTCGATTGAACACCGGGGAGCTGTTTTTT.

J is TRBJ1-2 and V is TRBV11-2; D remains unclear. The CDR3 has 15 amino acids. Trimming pared 0 bases from V and 8 bases from J, leaving 16 bases between. Germline lookup yields CDR1 SGHAT and CDR2 FQNNGV. The CDR3 sequence is CASSLDHGLGTGYTF. The CDR3 nucleotides are TGTGCCAGCAGCTTAGATCATGGGTTGGGTACCGGCTACACCTTC.

The V and J genes are TRBV28 and TRBJ1-1; no clear D gene. Germline V lookup: CDR1 MDHEN, CDR2 SYDVKM. Trimming stripped 10 bases from V and 8 bases from J, with 17 bases between. The CDR3 totals 12 residues. The CDR3 DNA is TGTGCCATAATTACACGAACACTGGAAGCTTTCTTT. It yields the protein CAIITRTLEAFF. Combining the CDR3 with reference TRBV28 and TRBJ1-1 gives the whole variable domain DVKVTQSSRYLVKRTGEKVFLECVQDMDHENMFWYRQDPGLGLRLIYFSYDVKMKEKGDIPEGYSVSREKKERFSLILESASTNQTSMYLCAIITRTLEAFFGQGTRLTVV.

Notes on this clone: The CDR3 end shows no conserved phenylalanine or tryptophan, and so a read error is likely. It is unclear where the CDR3 begins or ends on the DNA, so no DNA is shown, and the CDR3 is as TCRdb lists it. J is TRBJ2-7 and V is TRBV2. Germline assignment: CDR1 SNHLY and CDR2 FYNNEI. From its first to its last residue, the CDR3 has 12 amino acids. CDR3 sequence reads: CASSPNPGAPTN.

This clone was observed a handful of times. The rearrangement links TRBV5-1 to TRBJ1-3; the D gene is possibly TRBD1 (5 bases). The CDR3 consists of 13 residues. The V gene's germline CDR1 is SGHRS and CDR2 YFSETQ. V was trimmed by 7 bases and J by 4 bases, leaving 12 bases between them. CDR3 in amino acids: CASGQGGGNTIYF. In nucleotides, the CDR3 is TGCGCCAGCGGCCAGGGAGGAGGAAACACCATATATTTT. Full variable domain (remainder filled in from reference TRBV5-1 and TRBJ1-3): KAGVTQTPRYLIKTRGQQVTLSCSPISGHRSVSWYQQTPGQGLQFLFEYFSETQRNKGNFPGRFSGRQFSNSRSEMNVSTLELGDSALYLCASGQGGGNTIYFGEGSWLTVV.

The chain has TRBV28 and TRBJ1-5; D call uncertain. With 0 bases removed from V and 1 base from J, the gap between germline ends came to 4 bases. CDR3 length: 14 residues. CDR1 is MDHEN and CDR2 is SYDVKM in the germline V gene. The CDR3, as DNA: TGTGCCAGCAGTTTATGGGTAAGCAATCAGCCCCAGCATTTT. As protein: CASSLWVSNQPQHF. Filled out from reference TRBV28 and TRBJ1-5, the complete variable domain reads DVKVTQSSRYLVKRTGEKVFLECVQDMDHENMFWYRQDPGLGLRLIYFSYDVKMKEKGDIPEGYSVSREKKERFSLILESASTNQTSMYLCASSLWVSNQPQHFGDGTRLSIL.

This clone was seen a single time. The V call is TRBV27, the J call TRBJ1-6; no clear D. The CDR3 has 13 residues. Germline V gene data show CDR1 as MNHEY and CDR2 as SMNVEV (reference sequence). V was pared by 7 bases and J by 6 bases, with 10 bases between. CDR3 sequence reads: CASTLRGNSPLHF. For the CDR3, the DNA is TGTGCCAGCACCCTCCGGGGTAATTCACCCCTCCACTTT.

V gene TRBV15 combines with J gene TRBJ1-1; D not certain. This CDR3 comprises 15 residues. In germline, CDR1 is LNHNV, CDR2 YYDKDF (reference sequence). Trimming took off 2 bases at V and 7 bases at J, with 17 bases between the two ends. Written as DNA, the CDR3 is TGTGCCACCAGCAGAAATATACTGACGGTTATTGAAGCTTTCTTT. Amino acids: CATSRNILTVIEAFF.

This clone has more than one count but fewer than ten. The chain uses TRBV13 and TRBJ1-6; 10 bases agree with TRBD1. V shed 5 bases, J shed 10 bases, and the junction held 17 bases outside the gene matches. This CDR3 spans 18 amino acids. The germline V gene has CDR1 PRHDT and CDR2 FYEKMQ (reference sequence). CDR3: CASSPSAYGTGVGSPLHF. The CDR3 DNA follows: TGTGCCAGCAGCCCATCCGCCTACGGGACAGGGGTAGGGTCACCCCTCCACTTT.